The source of this T cell receptor (beta chain) is a study of cytomegalovirus exposure and HLA in healthy donors. For the study at large: Early released data had tens of millions of unique TCRs, all coming from HLA-typed donors. Genotyping showed around four fifths of over 350 donors falling in the Caucasian-associated ancestry cluster.

Researchers ran the PCR with 60 Vbeta and 13 Jbeta primers. Sequencing used immunoSEQ multiplex PCR; TCRdb keeps in-frame clones, though not all of them. Listed are just over 60,000 clones; 5.3% falls within the top ten. This CDR3 is built from 15 residues. Trimming cost V 4 bases and J 5 bases; bases outside gene matches: 7. Per germline, CDR1 MNHEY and CDR2 SVGAGI. The sequenced sample was PBMCs. This clonotype originated in a man aged 30 to 39 in good health and CMV-seropositive. V and J are TRBV6-5 and TRBJ2-7; TRBD2 agrees at 11 bases. The CDR3 spells CASSLIAGGGNEQYF. The DNA of the CDR3 is TGTGCCAGCAGTTTAATAGCGGGAGGGGGTAACGAGCAGTACTTC.